These 19 T cell receptor beta chains came from one sample sequenced in a study of blood T cell repertoires in COVID-19. Repertoires were generated with immunoSEQ multiplex PCR, while TCRdb's copy carries only in-frame clones and drops some. The sample has over 130,000 clones, roughly 84% seen once; the top ten hold 8.5% to 9%. Sequencing used peripheral blood. The receptors derive from a man aged 25-40 years with COVID-19, enrolled during active disease.

The V gene is TRBV4-3, the J gene TRBJ2-7; 11 bases are shared with TRBD2. Germline CDR1 LGHNA, CDR2 YSLEER. Trimming removed 1 base from V and 1 base from J; junction bases left unmatched: 3. The CDR3 runs to 16 residues. The CDR3 sequence is CASSQGTSGSSYEQYF. In nucleotides, the CDR3 is TGCGCCAGCAGCCAAGGTACTAGCGGGAGTTCCTACGAGCAGTACTTC.

The chain uses TRBV19 and TRBJ2-6, with D maybe TRBD1 (6 bases). V was clipped by 5 bases and J by 2 bases, with 22 bases between them. Germline loops: CDR1 LNHDA, CDR2 SQIVND (reference sequence). The CDR3 covers 19 residues. As DNA, the CDR3 is TGTGCCAGTAGTGCCAGGGCTCAGGGGAATGGGGCTGGGGCCAACGTCCTGACTTTC. This sequence encodes CASSARAQGNGAGANVLTF.

This clone was seen just once. The gene calls are TRBV30 and TRBJ1-3, with D possibly being TRBD1 (6 bases). The germline CDR1 and CDR2 sequences are GTSNPN and SVGIG (reference sequence). Trimming pared 0 bases from V and 0 bases from J, leaving 9 bases between. The CDR3 has 15 residues. In nucleotides, the CDR3 is TGTGCCTGGAGTGTAGGGGGAACCTCTGGAAACACCATATATTTT. This sequence encodes CAWSVGGTSGNTIYF.

J is TRBJ2-5 and V is TRBV7-2, with 14 nucleotides matching TRBD2. The CDR3 is 17 amino acids. Per germline, CDR1 SGHTA and CDR2 FQGNSA. The ends lost 3 bases at V and 4 bases at J; junction bases unmatched: 7. The DNA for the CDR3 is TGTGCCAGCAGCTTTTCCGGGACTAGCGGGAGCAGAGAGACCCAGTACTTC. Residues: CASSFSGTSGSRETQYF.

The gene calls are TRBV10-2 and TRBJ2-6; 7 bases agree with TRBD1. J gave up 1 base and V 6 bases, and 9 bases lay outside the gene matches. The CDR3 is 17 amino acids. Germline-derived CDR1 and CDR2 are WSHSY and SAAADI. In DNA, the CDR3 is TGCGCCAGCAGGGGACAGTTGGGAAATTCTGGGGCCAACGTCCTGACTTTC. Encoded protein: CASRGQLGNSGANVLTF.

The V and J genes are TRBV28 and TRBJ1-2; no clear D gene. V lost 3 bases, J lost 8 bases, and 19 bases lay in between. The CDR3 totals 15 residues. Per the germline V gene, CDR1 is MDHEN and CDR2 is SYDVKM. The CDR3 loop is CASSFSSARSGGYTF. The CDR3 nucleotides read TGTGCCAGCAGTTTTTCCAGCGCGCGGAGTGGGGGCTACACCTTC.

The V gene is TRBV11-1, the J gene TRBJ2-5, with D uncertain. CDR1 is SGHAT and CDR2 is FQDESV in the germline V gene (reference sequence). The ends were cut back, 1 base at V and 5 bases at J, with 14 bases in the middle. CDR3 length: 15 residues. The CDR3 DNA follows: TGTGCCAGCAGCTTAGGACTTTCTAACGGGGAGACCCAGTACTTC. Translation: CASSLGLSNGETQYF.

V usage is TRBV4-2 and J usage is TRBJ2-5, with 12 nucleotides matching TRBD1. With 3 bases clipped from V and 2 bases from J, the junction kept 10 bases outside the gene matches. Germline CDR1 and CDR2: LGHNA and YNFKEQ. This CDR3 comprises 18 residues. CDR3 DNA: TGTGCCAGCAGCCATTCGGGACAGGGGGCTCTCTTACAAGAGACCCAGTACTTC. Amino acids: CASSHSGQGALLQETQYF.

The V call is TRBV27, the J call TRBJ2-1; 9 positions match TRBD2. The germline V gene has CDR1 MNHEY and CDR2 SMNVEV (reference sequence). V dropped 6 bases and J dropped 7; count of bases not matched to a gene: 10. This CDR3 is 15 amino acids long. The CDR3 loop is CASSSRGLAGNEQFF. CDR3 in DNA: TGTGCCAGCAGCTCCCGGGGGCTAGCGGGGAATGAGCAGTTCTTC.

The J gene is TRBJ1-5, the V gene TRBV30; 9 bases are shared with TRBD1. The CDR3 loop spans 14 amino acids. V lost 7 bases and J lost 7; bases outside the gene matches: 11. Germline CDR1 reads GTSNPN; CDR2 reads SVGIG (reference sequence). Here the CDR3 reads CALRGQGTLQPQHF. For the CDR3, the DNA is TGTGCCTTAAGGGGACAGGGTACGTTGCAGCCCCAGCATTTT.

The chain combines TRBV18 with TRBJ1-6; maybe TRBD1 (5 bases). V was pared by 2 bases and J by 9 bases, with 14 bases between. The CDR3 loop spans 15 amino acids. Germline loops: CDR1 KGHSH, CDR2 LQKENI. CDR3: CASSPEQGKGSPLHF. The CDR3 DNA follows: TGTGCCAGCTCACCAGAGCAGGGAAAGGGTTCACCCCTCCACTTT.

The J gene is TRBJ1-2, the V gene TRBV3-1 (or the pseudogene TRBV3-2); D perhaps matches TRBD1 (5 bases). Between the trimmed V and J ends, which lost 0 bases and 7 bases, there was a span of 9 bases. Germline CDR1 is LGHDT and CDR2 is YNNKEL (reference sequence). This CDR3 is 13 amino acids long. The CDR3 region has the DNA TGTGCCAGCAGCCAAGAACAGGCGGCTGGCTACACCTTC. Its protein is CASSQEQAAGYTF.

This clone turned up a few times. The V and J genes are TRBV4-1 and TRBJ2-7; 9 bases are shared with TRBD2. Germline CDR1 is MGHRA and CDR2 is YSYEKL. The CDR3 runs to 16 residues. V was clipped by 3 bases and J by 4 bases; unmatched bases: 10. The chain's CDR3 is CASSQSGGRAAYEQYF. DNA of the CDR3: TGCGCCAGCAGCCAGTCGGGCGGGAGGGCCGCGTACGAGCAGTACTTC.

This clone showed up many times. This chain uses TRBV10-3 with TRBJ2-7, with D hard to call. This CDR3 comprises 12 residues. Germline lookup yields CDR1 ENHRY and CDR2 SYGVKD. V was pared by 2 bases and J by 6 bases, with 8 bases between. CDR3 sequence (DNA): TGTGCCATCAGTGAGCAACTAACCGAGCAGTACTTC. Protein: CAISEQLTEQYF.

J is TRBJ1-2 and V is TRBV6-1; TRBD1 agrees at 9 bases. The trim removed 2 bases at V and 8 bases at J, leaving 9 bases unmatched. CDR3 size: 15 residues. CDR1 is MNHNS and CDR2 is SASEGT in the germline V gene. In nucleotides, the CDR3 is TGTGCCAGCAGTGAACCGGGACAGGGATTACAGGGCTACACCTTC. Translation gives CASSEPGQGLQGYTF.

This clone was recorded only once. V is TRBV11-3 and J is TRBJ2-7; no reliable D call. The CDR3 covers 14 residues. With 5 bases removed from V and 5 bases from J, the gap between germline ends came to 16 bases. CDR1 and CDR2 from the germline V gene are SGHNT and YENEEA. CDR3 sequence (DNA): TGTGCCAGCAGCGCGCCCCGCGCCCCGAACGAGCAGTACTTC. Translation: CASSAPRAPNEQYF. The complete variable domain, with remaining parts taken from reference TRBV11-3 and TRBJ2-7, reads EAGVVQSPRYKIIEKKQPVAFWCNPISGHNTLYWYLQNLGQGPELLIRYENEEAVDDSQLPKDRFSAERLKGVDSTLKIQPAELGDSAVYLCASSAPRAPNEQYFGPGTRLTVT.

This chain uses TRBV11-1 with TRBJ2-7, with 7 positions matching TRBD1. CDR1 SGHAT and CDR2 FQDESV come from the germline V gene (reference sequence). V shed 8 bases and J 0 bases; nucleotides not matched to a gene: 4. The CDR3 sequence is 13 residues long. CDR3 nucleotide sequence: TGTGCCAGCTTGGGACAGAACTCCTACGAGCAGTACTTC. As protein: CASLGQNSYEQYF.

The rearrangement joins TRBV25-1 to TRBJ1-1; D possibly corresponds to TRBD1 (6 bases). The CDR3 loop spans 15 amino acids. The germline CDR1 and CDR2 sequences are MGHDK and SYGVNS. V lost 3 bases and J 3 bases, leaving 14 bases between the germline ends. CDR3 protein: CASSERRQGYTEAFF. CDR3 sequence (DNA): TGTGCCAGCAGTGAGAGAAGGCAGGGGTACACTGAAGCTTTCTTT. Together with reference TRBV25-1 and TRBJ1-1, the CDR3 gives the full variable domain: EADIYQTPRYLVIGTGKKITLECSQTMGHDKMYWYQQDPGMELHLIHYSYGVNSTEKGDLSSESTVSRIRTEHFPLTLESARPSHTSQYLCASSERRQGYTEAFFGQGTRLTVV.

V and J are TRBV27 and TRBJ2-1; 10 bases agree with TRBD2. V dropped 6 bases and J dropped 14; count of bases not matched to a gene: 16. The CDR3 length is 15 residues. Per germline, CDR1 MNHEY and CDR2 SMNVEV (reference sequence). For the CDR3, the DNA is TGTGCCAGCAGGGGACTGAAGACTAGCGGGTTAAGTGAGTTCTTC. Residues: CASRGLKTSGLSEFF.